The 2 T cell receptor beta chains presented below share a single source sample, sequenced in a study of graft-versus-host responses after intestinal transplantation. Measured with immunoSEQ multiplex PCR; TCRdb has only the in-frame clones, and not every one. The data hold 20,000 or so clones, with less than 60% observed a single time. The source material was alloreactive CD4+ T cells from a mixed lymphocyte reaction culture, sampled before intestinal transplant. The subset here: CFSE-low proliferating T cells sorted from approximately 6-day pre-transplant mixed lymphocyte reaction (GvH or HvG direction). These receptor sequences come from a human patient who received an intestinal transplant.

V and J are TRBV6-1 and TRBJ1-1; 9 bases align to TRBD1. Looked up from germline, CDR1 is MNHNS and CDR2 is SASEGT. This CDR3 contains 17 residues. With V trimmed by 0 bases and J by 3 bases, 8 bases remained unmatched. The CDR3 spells CASSEAVGQGMHTEAFF. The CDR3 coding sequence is TGTGCCAGCAGTGAAGCAGTGGGACAGGGTATGCACACTGAAGCTTTCTTT.

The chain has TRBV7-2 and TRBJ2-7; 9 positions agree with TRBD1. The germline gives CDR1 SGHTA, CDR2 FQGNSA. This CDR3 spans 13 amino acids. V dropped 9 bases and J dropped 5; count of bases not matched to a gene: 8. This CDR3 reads CASKTGGGHEQYF. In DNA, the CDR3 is TGTGCCAGTAAGACAGGGGGAGGCCACGAGCAGTACTTC.